Listed below are T cell receptor beta chains from one sample, sequenced in a study of T cells in Graves' hyperthyroidism and ophthalmopathy. MiXCR was run by TCRdb on the multiplex PCR reads, yielding one entry per CDR3 protein. The repertoire consists of 300,000 to 400,000 distinct CDR3 sequences, with about 13% occurring once and the leading ten covering roughly 8.3%. Source material: blood. These receptors were collected from a woman under 30 with Graves' hyperthyroidism. CDR3s include the opening cysteine and the closing phenylalanine or tryptophan. D genes are given only for firm matches. Clone size appears in some rows only: once, few, many, or a class for an expanded clone.

v_call	d_call	clone_size	cdr3_length	j_call	cdr3_aa	cdr3_nt
TRBV18	TRBD1	NA	14	TRBJ2-1	CASSQSGQGAEQFF	TGTGCCAGCTCACAGTCGGGACAGGGGGCTGAGCAGTTCTTC
TRBV18	NA	many	12	TRBJ1-1	CASSRGASEAFF	TGTGCCAGCTCAAGGGGGGCGTCTGAAGCTTTCTTT
TRBV19	TRBD1	once	15	TRBJ1-2	CASSIGPGQRGGYTF	TGTGCCAGTAGTATAGGTCCGGGACAGCGCGGGGGCTACACCTTC
TRBV6-1	NA	many	14	TRBJ2-7	CASSGEHLVYEQYF	TGTGCCAGTTCGGGAGAGCATTTAGTCTACGAGCAGTACTTC
TRBV7-3	NA	many	15	TRBJ2-1	CASSPRVPSDGEQFF	TGTGCCAGCAGCCCCAGGGTCCCCTCGGACGGTGAGCAGTTCTTC
TRBV3-1	TRBD2	NA	16	TRBJ2-5	CASSLGLAANQEIQYF	TGTGCCAGCAGCTTAGGACTAGCGGCTAACCAAGAGATCCAGTACTTC
TRBV3-1	TRBD1	many	15	TRBJ1-5	CASSLTGISNQPQHF	TGTGCCAGCAGTCTGACAGGGATTAGCAATCAGCCCCAGCATTTT
TRBV30	NA	many	15	TRBJ2-5	CAWSVRRGPSETQYF	TGTGCCTGGAGTGTACGAAGAGGGCCCTCAGAGACCCAGTACTTC
TRBV14	NA	NA	15	TRBJ2-2	CANSQLTGNTGELFF	TGTGCCAACAGCCAACTAACAGGGAACACCGGGGAGCTGTTTTTT
TRBV5-1	NA	many	13	TRBJ1-6	CASRQGGRSPLHF	TGCGCCAGCAGACAGGGAGGACGTTCACCCCTCCACTTT
TRBV5-6	NA	NA	16	TRBJ1-1	CASSLLDRDMNTEAFF	TGTGCCAGCAGCTTGCTAGACAGAGACATGAACACTGAAGCTTTCTTT
TRBV5-6	TRBD1	few	16	TRBJ2-5	CASSPTDREAIETQYF	TGTGCCAGCAGCCCCACGGACAGGGAGGCGATAGAGACCCAGTACTTC
TRBV2	NA	NA	13	TRBJ2-1	CASSLTSYNEQFF	TGTGCCAGCAGCCTGACCTCCTACAATGAGCAGTTCTTC
TRBV20-1	NA	few	14	TRBJ2-1	CSASGLAAYNEQFF	TGCAGTGCTAGTGGTCTAGCTGCTTACAATGAGCAGTTCTTC
TRBV27	NA	NA	13	TRBJ2-1	CASRDSGGNEQFF	TGTGCCAGCCGGGACTCCGGCGGGAATGAGCAGTTCTTC
TRBV28	NA	many	15	TRBJ2-1	CASSFLGYPYNEQFF	TGTGCCAGCAGTTTTTTGGGTTACCCCTACAATGAGCAGTTCTTC
TRBV6-1	NA	many	12	TRBJ2-5	CASSQVLETQYF	TGTGCCAGCAGCCAGGTGTTGGAGACCCAGTACTTC
TRBV6-1	NA	NA	17	TRBJ1-1	CASSPLGRGDMNTEAFF	TGTGCCAGCAGTCCCCTGGGCAGGGGCGATATGAACACTGAAGCTTTCTTT
TRBV20-1	TRBD1	few	14	TRBJ1-6	CSATGTAYNSPLHF	TGCAGTGCTACCGGGACAGCTTATAATTCACCCCTCCACTTT
TRBV19	NA	few	14	TRBJ2-3	CASSIGGPRDTQYF	TGTGCCAGTAGTATTGGGGGGCCCAGAGATACGCAGTATTTT
TRBV6-1	TRBD2	NA	16	TRBJ2-3	CASSEMTSRFSDTQYF	TGTGCCAGCAGTGAAATGACTAGCCGATTTTCAGATACGCAGTATTTT
TRBV7-6	NA	many	14	TRBJ2-3	CASSNEGGLDTQYF	TGTGCCAGCAGCAATGAGGGGGGGCTAGATACGCAGTATTTT
TRBV11-2	TRBD2	NA	14	TRBJ2-1	CASSPSGRDNEQFF	TGTGCCAGCAGCCCTAGCGGGAGGGACAATGAGCAGTTCTTC
TRBV20-1	NA	many	14	TRBJ1-1	CSASVPGKNTEAFF	TGCAGTGCTAGCGTCCCAGGAAAGAACACTGAAGCTTTCTTT
TRBV7-2	NA	many	18	TRBJ2-7	CASSPRSRTGYHPYEQYF	TGTGCCAGCAGCCCCCGGTCGCGCACAGGTTACCACCCCTACGAGCAGTACTTC
TRBV5-6	TRBD1	many	16	TRBJ2-3	CASSSKGATFTDTQYF	TGTGCCAGCAGCTCTAAGGGGGCCACTTTTACAGATACGCAGTATTTT
TRBV3-1	NA	NA	14	TRBJ1-2	CASSQERWAGGYTF	TGTGCCAGCAGCCAAGAAAGGTGGGCCGGGGGCTACACCTTC
TRBV7-9	NA	many	11	TRBJ2-3	CASSPTDTQYF	TGTGCCAGCTCACCAACAGATACGCAGTATTTT
TRBV2	TRBD1	NA	15	TRBJ2-1	CASRNGRGSYNEQFF	TGTGCCAGCAGGAATGGCAGGGGGTCCTACAATGAGCAGTTCTTC
TRBV30	NA	many	15	TRBJ1-2	CAWSVGETPGYGYTF	TGTGCCTGGAGTGTAGGTGAGACCCCTGGATATGGCTACACCTTC
TRBV28	TRBD1	many	14	TRBJ1-5	CASSPDRGRQPQHF	TGTGCCAGCAGTCCAGACAGGGGGCGTCAGCCCCAGCATTTT
TRBV29-1	NA	many	13	TRBJ2-1	CSVTMVGTDLEFF	TGCAGCGTAACCATGGTGGGGACCGATCTTGAGTTCTTC
TRBV7-3	NA	many	14	TRBJ2-5	CASSPAGGLETQYF	TGTGCCAGCAGCCCGGCCGGGGGCCTCGAGACCCAGTACTTC
TRBV28	NA	NA	16	TRBJ1-3	CASSYAQRVSGNTIYF	TGTGCCAGCAGTTATGCCCAGCGGGTTTCAGGAAACACCATATATTTT
TRBV27	TRBD1	many	15	TRBJ1-2	CASTLAGGQNYGYTF	TGTGCCAGCACCTTAGCTGGGGGACAGAACTATGGCTACACCTTC
TRBV20-1	NA	few	18	TRBJ2-6	CSATVRTVTSSGANVLTF	TGCAGTGCGACCGTGAGGACAGTTACTAGCTCTGGGGCCAACGTCCTGACTTTC
TRBV2	TRBD2	many	15	TRBJ2-6	CASSKDPTSGRPVTF	TGTGCCAGCAGTAAGGACCCTACTAGCGGGAGACCCGTGACTTTC
TRBV7-9	NA	many	15	TRBJ1-1	CASSLAVRLNTEAFF	TGTGCCAGCAGCTTAGCTGTACGGCTGAACACTGAAGCTTTCTTT
TRBV24-1	NA	many	13	TRBJ2-3	CATSDPLGDTQYF	TGTGCCACCAGTGATCCTCTCGGAGATACGCAGTATTTT
TRBV11-1	NA	many	14	TRBJ2-7	CASSFVGANYEQYF	TGTGCCAGCAGCTTTGTCGGTGCTAACTACGAGCAGTACTTC
TRBV27	TRBD1	many	14	TRBJ2-4	CASSFTRQGGIQYF	TGTGCCAGCAGTTTCACTCGACAGGGCGGCATTCAGTACTTC
TRBV30	TRBD2	many	14	TRBJ2-7	CAWSVASGMYEQYF	TGTGCCTGGAGTGTGGCAAGCGGGATGTACGAGCAGTACTTC
TRBV28	NA	many	15	TRBJ2-3	CASSLSTFGTDTQYF	TGTGCCAGCAGTTTATCCACCTTTGGCACAGATACGCAGTATTTT
TRBV28	TRBD1	many	14	TRBJ1-2	CASSHHGTGLGYTF	TGTGCCAGCAGCCACCATGGGACAGGCCTTGGCTACACCTTC